This TCR beta chain stems from a study of fetal regulatory T cell absence and autoimmunity. In the study overall: Exocrine pancreas autoimmunity occurred in IPEX patients lacking clinical diabetes.

Clones were sequenced by immunoSEQ multiplex PCR, and TCRdb holds only the in-frame ones, with some missing. This table has some 44,000 clones, roughly four fifths appearing once. Study-wide findings and caveats: Pancreas TCRs were oligoclonally enriched versus cord blood, some clones over 80-fold. Antigen-driven pancreatic autoimmunity before birth in IPEX was inferred from oligoclonal enrichment.

A note on this clone: Its cognate antigen is unknown.

Specimen: cord blood. This TCR came from a newborn boy with IPEX syndrome.

The DNA for the CDR3 is TGCGCCAGCAGCCTGGGACTAACCTCCTACAATGAGCAGTTCTTC. Residues: CASSLGLTSYNEQFF. V usage is TRBV4-1 and J usage is TRBJ2-1; 7 nucleotides agree with TRBD2. Germline V gene lookup returns CDR1 MGHRA and CDR2 YSYEKL. The CDR3 contains 15 residues. V lost 4 bases to trimming and J lost 0 bases; unmatched junction nucleotides: 3.